Listed below are T cell receptor beta chains from one sample, sequenced in a study of blood T cell repertoires in COVID-19. Data came from immunoSEQ multiplex PCR; TCRdb stores just in-frame clones and leaves some out. The table has tens of thousands of clones, 60% to 85% seen once. Sequenced input: peripheral blood. The receptors derive from a human donor in a cohort sampled during active COVID-19. CDR3s leave out the opening cysteine and the closing phenylalanine or tryptophan.

v_gene,len,j_gene,CDR3aa
TRBV19,13,TRBJ1-1,ASSIVLRVNTEAF
TRBV28,15,TRBJ2-3,ASSGSWSSGHGDTQY
TRBV7-3,11,TRBJ1-1,ASSLDRDTEAF
TRBV6-6,13,TRBJ1-5,ASSYAGDSNQPQH
TRBV7-2,13,TRBJ1-4,ASSLVGGGREKLF
TRBV7-9,12,TRBJ2-7,ASSFGQPSYEQY
TRBV20-1,12,TRBJ1-1,SASGTSGGTEAF
TRBV19,12,TRBJ2-1,ASSLRLAGDEQF
TRBV6-2/TRBV6-3,11,TRBJ2-7,ASSRTGLAEQY
TRBV3-1/TRBV3-2,9,TRBJ2-3,ASNSGDTQY
TRBV4-3,12,TRBJ1-3,ASSQEGDGNTIY
TRBV24-1,16,TRBJ2-5,ATSDSGLAGGHRETQY